This T cell receptor (beta chain) stems from a study of T cells in Graves' hyperthyroidism and ophthalmopathy. The study's findings and limits: Also found in blood were most expanded thyroid clonotypes above 0.001.

Germline V gene lookup returns CDR1 LNHDA and CDR2 SQIVND (reference sequence). V trimming: 3 bases; J trimming: 4 bases; junction bases outside the gene matches: 19. CDR3 length: 20 amino acids. Amplification of TCR beta CDR3 regions used RNA as the template. The HTBI primer set served for first-round RT-PCR of the TCR CDR3. TCRdb reprocessed the multiplex PCR reads with MiXCR, giving one entry per CDR3 protein. The sample lists fewer than 450,000 distinct CDR3 sequences; about a sixth were seen once. About this clonotype: Its target is unknown.

Sequenced: blood. This TCR was sampled from a woman aged 25 to 39 with Graves' hyperthyroidism that later progressed to Graves' ophthalmopathy. The chain links TRBV19 to TRBJ2-1; TRBD1 agrees at 9 bases. The CDR3 DNA sequence: TGTGCCAGTAGTATCTTGAGGGGACAGGGTCAAGACCCCAATTACAATGAGCAGTTCTTC. This codes for CASSILRGQGQDPNYNEQFF.